This T cell receptor (beta chain) was captured in a study of cytomegalovirus exposure and HLA in healthy donors. Libraries were prepared by immunoSEQ multiplex PCR; TCRdb keeps only in-frame clonotypes and omits some of them. The sample carries about 250,000 clones, roughly 90% recorded once. Study conclusions and caveats: The investigators catalogued about 170 TCR beta chains as cytomegalovirus-associated. First-cohort TCR clusters were later found to tend to co-occur in the 90 to 150 validation repertoires. Reportedly, diagnosis of cytomegalovirus status by the classifier showed high specificity and sensitivity.

A word on this clone: Its target is not known.

The CDR3 consists of 16 residues. The V and J ends lost 3 bases and 6 bases, in that order; junction bases with no gene match: 11. The germline gives CDR1 MNHNS, CDR2 SASEGT. A roughly 120-subject validation cohort, separate from the approximately 700-subject first cohort, supplied the donors. The sequencing input was PBMCs. The chain couples TRBV6-1 to TRBJ2-5, with 9 bases matching TRBD2. This clonotype originated in a man younger than 35 in good health and CMV-seropositive. This chain's CDR3 is CASSDKRAGGLKTQYF. CDR3 bases: TGTGCCAGCAGTGATAAGAGGGCGGGAGGGCTAAAGACCCAGTACTTC.